This T cell receptor (beta chain) was observed in a study of blood T cell repertoires in COVID-19. Turning to the study itself: Samples came from the United States, Italy and Spain, spanning acute and convalescent COVID-19. The cDNA or gDNA used as material had been derived from T cells, B-cell-depleted T cells, or PBMCs.

This clone was observed a single time. Per the original methods: It was from reference gene primer amplification that nucleated cell counts were estimated. Sequencing was performed with immunoSEQ multiplex PCR; in TCRdb, only in-frame clones are kept and a portion is missing. V and J calls and clone size come straight from that table; D and trimming were deduced from the DNA. The table shows about 410,000 clones, with over 75% occurring only once. This CDR3 contains 15 residues. V was clipped by 6 bases and J by 7 bases; unmatched bases: 9. Per germline, CDR1 MDHEN and CDR2 SYDVKM. The sample was peripheral blood. The chain is built from TRBV28 and TRBJ1-6; TRBD1 matches at 7 bases. The clonotype was recovered from a woman in her 40s with COVID-19, enrolled during active disease. CDR3 loop: CASSPRQGTNSPLHF. The CDR3 nucleotides read TGTGCCAGCAGCCCGAGACAGGGTACGAATTCACCCCTCCACTTT.